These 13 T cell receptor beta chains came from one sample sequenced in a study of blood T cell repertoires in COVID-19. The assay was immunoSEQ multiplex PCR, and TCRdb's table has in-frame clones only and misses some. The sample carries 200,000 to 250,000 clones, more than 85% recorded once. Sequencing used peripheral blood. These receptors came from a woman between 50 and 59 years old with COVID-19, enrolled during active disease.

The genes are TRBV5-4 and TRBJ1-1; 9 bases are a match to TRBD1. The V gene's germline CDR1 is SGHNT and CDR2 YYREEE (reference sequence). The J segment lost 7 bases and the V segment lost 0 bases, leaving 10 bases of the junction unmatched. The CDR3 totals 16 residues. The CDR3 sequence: CASSLGAGQGTFEAFF. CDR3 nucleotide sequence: TGTGCCAGCAGCTTGGGCGCGGGACAGGGAACTTTTGAAGCTTTCTTT.

As DNA, the CDR3 is TGCAGCGTTGTAATGGTTCACGGGAACTATGGCTACACCTTC. As protein: CSVVMVHGNYGYTF. V is TRBV29-1 and J is TRBJ1-2, with D uncertain. Trimming cost V 4 bases and J 2 bases, with 14 bases left between them. CDR3 size: 14 residues. Germline V lookup: CDR1 SQVTM, CDR2 ANQGSEA.

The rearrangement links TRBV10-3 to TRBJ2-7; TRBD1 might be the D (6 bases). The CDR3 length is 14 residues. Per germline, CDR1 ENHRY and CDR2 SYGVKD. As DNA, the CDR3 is TGTGCTTCTGCCAGGGGTTATGCCAACTACGAGCAGTACGTC. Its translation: CASARGYANYEQYV.

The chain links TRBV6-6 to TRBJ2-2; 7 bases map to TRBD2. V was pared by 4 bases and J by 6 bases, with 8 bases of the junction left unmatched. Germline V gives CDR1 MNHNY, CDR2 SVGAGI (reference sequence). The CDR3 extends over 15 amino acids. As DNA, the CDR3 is TGTGCCAGCAGTTTACTAGCGAGGGTCGCCGGGGAGCTGTTTTTT. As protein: CASSLLARVAGELFF.

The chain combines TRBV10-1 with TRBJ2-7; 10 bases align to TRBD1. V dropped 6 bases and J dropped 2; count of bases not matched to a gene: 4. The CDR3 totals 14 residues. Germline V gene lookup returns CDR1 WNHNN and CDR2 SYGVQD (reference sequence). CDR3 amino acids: CASSTGTGAYEQYF. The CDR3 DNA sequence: TGCGCCAGCAGCACCGGGACAGGGGCCTACGAGCAGTACTTC.

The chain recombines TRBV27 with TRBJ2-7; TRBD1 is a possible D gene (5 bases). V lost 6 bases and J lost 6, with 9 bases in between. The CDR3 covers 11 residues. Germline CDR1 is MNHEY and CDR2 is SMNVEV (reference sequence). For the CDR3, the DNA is TGTGCCAGCAGGGGGCTAGGCGAGCAGTACGTC. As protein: CASRGLGEQYV.

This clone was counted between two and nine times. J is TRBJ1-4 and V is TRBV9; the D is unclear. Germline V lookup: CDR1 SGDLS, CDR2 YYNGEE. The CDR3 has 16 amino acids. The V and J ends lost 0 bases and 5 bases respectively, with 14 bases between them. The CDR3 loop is CASSVVPHGPNEKLFF. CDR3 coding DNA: TGTGCCAGCAGCGTAGTACCGCACGGTCCAAATGAAAAACTGTTTTTT.

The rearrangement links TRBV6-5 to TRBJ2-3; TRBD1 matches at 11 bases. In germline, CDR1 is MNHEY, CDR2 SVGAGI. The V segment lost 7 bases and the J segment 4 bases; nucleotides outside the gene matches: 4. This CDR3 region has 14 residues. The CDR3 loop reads CASTVDRGPDTQYF. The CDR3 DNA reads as TGTGCCAGCACTGTGGACAGGGGGCCAGATACGCAGTATTTT.

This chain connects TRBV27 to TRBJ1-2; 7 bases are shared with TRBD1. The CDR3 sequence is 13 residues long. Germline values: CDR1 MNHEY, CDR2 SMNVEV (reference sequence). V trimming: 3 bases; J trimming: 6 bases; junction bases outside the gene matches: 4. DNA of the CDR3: TGTGCCAGCAGTTTTGGAGGGGGCGATGGCTACACCTTC. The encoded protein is CASSFGGGDGYTF.

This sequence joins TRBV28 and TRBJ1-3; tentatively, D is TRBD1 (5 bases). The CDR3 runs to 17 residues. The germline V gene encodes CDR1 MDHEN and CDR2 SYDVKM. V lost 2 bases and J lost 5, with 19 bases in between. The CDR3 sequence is CASSLLGASLLRNTIYF. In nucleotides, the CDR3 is TGTGCCAGCAGTTTACTAGGGGCGAGTCTCCTTCGAAACACCATATATTTT.

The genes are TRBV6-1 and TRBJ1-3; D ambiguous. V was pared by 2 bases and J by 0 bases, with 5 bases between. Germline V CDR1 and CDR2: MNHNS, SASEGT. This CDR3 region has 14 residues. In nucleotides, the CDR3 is TGTGCCAGCAGTGAAACATCCTCTGGAAACACCATATATTTT. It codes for CASSETSSGNTIYF.

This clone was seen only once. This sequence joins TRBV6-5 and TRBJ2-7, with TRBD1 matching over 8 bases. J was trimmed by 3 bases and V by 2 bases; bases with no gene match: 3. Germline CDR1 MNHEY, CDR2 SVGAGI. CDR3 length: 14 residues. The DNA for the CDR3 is TGTGCCAGCAGTTACGGGACAGGCCTCTACGAGCAGTACTTC. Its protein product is CASSYGTGLYEQYF.

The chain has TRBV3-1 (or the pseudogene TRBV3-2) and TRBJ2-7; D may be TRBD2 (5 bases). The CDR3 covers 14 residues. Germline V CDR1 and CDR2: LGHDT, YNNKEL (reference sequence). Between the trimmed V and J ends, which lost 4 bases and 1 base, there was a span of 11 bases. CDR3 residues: CASSPAGRSYEQYF. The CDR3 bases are TGTGCCAGCAGCCCGGCGGGCAGATCCTACGAGCAGTACTTC.